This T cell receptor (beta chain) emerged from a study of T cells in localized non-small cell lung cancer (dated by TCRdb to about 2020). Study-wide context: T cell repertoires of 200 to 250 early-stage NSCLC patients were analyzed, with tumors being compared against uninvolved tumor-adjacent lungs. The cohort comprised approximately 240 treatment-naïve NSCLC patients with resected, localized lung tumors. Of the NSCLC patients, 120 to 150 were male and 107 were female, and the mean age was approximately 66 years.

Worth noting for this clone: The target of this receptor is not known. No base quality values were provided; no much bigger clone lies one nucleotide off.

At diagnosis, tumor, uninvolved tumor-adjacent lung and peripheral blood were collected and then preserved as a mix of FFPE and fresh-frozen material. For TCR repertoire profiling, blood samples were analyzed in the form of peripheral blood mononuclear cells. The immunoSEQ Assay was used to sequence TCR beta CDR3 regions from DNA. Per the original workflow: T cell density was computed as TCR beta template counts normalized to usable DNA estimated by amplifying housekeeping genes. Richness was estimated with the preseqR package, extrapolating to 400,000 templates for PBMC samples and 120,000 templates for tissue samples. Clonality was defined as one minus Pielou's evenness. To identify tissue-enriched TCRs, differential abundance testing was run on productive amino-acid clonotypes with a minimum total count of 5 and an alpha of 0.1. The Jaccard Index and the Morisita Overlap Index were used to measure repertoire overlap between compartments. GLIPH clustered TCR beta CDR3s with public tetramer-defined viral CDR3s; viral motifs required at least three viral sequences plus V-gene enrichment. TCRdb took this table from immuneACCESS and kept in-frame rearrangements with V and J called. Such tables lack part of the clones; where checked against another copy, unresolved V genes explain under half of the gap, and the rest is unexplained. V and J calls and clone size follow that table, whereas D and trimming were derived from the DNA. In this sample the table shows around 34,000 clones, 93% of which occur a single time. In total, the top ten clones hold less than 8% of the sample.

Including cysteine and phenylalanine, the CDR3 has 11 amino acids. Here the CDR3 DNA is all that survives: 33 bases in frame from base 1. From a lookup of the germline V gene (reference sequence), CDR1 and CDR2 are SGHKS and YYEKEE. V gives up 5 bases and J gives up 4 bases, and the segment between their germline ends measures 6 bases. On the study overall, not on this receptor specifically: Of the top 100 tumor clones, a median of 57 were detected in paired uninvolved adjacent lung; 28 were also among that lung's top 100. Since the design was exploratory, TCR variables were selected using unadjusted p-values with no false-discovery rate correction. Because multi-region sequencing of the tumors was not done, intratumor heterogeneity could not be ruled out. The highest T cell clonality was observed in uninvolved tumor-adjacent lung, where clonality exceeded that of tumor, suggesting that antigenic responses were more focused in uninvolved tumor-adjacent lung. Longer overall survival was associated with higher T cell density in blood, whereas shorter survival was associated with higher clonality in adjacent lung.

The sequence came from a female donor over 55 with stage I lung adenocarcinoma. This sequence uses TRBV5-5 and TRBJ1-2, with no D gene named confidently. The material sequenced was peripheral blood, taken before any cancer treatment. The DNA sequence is TGTGCCAGCAGTCCGGGCTATGGCTACACCTTC. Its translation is CASSPGYGYTF. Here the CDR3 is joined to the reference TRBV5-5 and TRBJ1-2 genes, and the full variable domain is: DAGVTQSPTHLIKTRGQQVTLRCSPISGHKSVSWYQQVLGQGPQFIFQYYEKEERGRGNFPDRFSARQFPNYSSELNVNALLLGDSALYLCASSPGYGYTFGSGTRLTVV.